The entry below gives a single T cell receptor (beta chain) sequence along with its context. No antigen is known for it. These data belong to a study of monozygotic twins with inflammatory bowel disease. Study-level results: Repertoire similarity did not separate concordant from discordant twins, possibly from limited power.

Per TCR library, roughly 3,500 ng of total RNA was used. The team made cDNA by running eight separate reactions for each sample. Two nested PCRs, approximately 16 and 10 cycles, amplified TCRalpha and TCRbeta cDNA. TCRdb reprocessed the 5' RACE reads; each CDR3 protein has one entry and no DNA is given. Its table records 350,000 to 500,000 distinct CDR3 sequences. The CDR3 is made up of 16 amino acids. The germline V gene has CDR1 SGHRS and CDR2 YFSETQ. The sequenced sample was blood. The receptor's source is a human donor with ulcerative colitis or Crohn's disease, or a healthy co-twin of an affected twin (not recorded which). The rearrangement links TRBV5-1 to TRBJ2-7; lacking DNA, the TRBD1 call made by TCRdb goes unchecked. The CDR3 sequence is CASSFTTGRDAYEQYF.